This TCR beta chain is from a study of CD8+CD57+ T cells in acquired aplastic anemia. Across the whole study: Quantities of DNA derived from sorted CD4+ and CD8+ cells averaged 3.2 ug. The study obtained 9.5 million to 12 million reads on average for CD4+ cells from healthy donors. Points from the study as a whole: Simpson's diversity of CD8+ cells was not significantly different in patients compared with controls. Patients and controls turned out to have 25 to 30 CD8+ CDR3 sequences in common.

Investigators profiled TCR beta VDJ and CDR3 from genomic DNA template. TCRdb reanalysed the reads using MiXCR and keeps one entry per CDR3 protein. The sample lists about 160,000 distinct CDR3 sequences, 35% to 55% occurring once. The V segment lost 4 bases and the J segment 4 bases; nucleotides outside the gene matches: 13. Germline CDR1 and CDR2: SGDLS and YYNGEE. This CDR3 has 17 residues. At least ten counts were recorded for this clonotype. Its specificity is unknown. The receptor comes from a human donor in good health. Sequencing used sorted CD4+, CD8+, or CD8+CD57+ T cells (not recorded which) from PBMCs. The chain employs TRBV9 and TRBJ1-1, with 10 bases fitting TRBD1. The CDR3 region has the DNA TGTGCCAGCAGCCCCTCCGGGACAGGGGAAAGGAGCACTGAAGCTTTCTTT. Its translation is CASSPSGTGERSTEAFF.